This T cell receptor beta chain was recorded in a study of CD8 T cells in ankylosing spondylitis. With respect to this clonotype: No antigen is known for it.

Study results and caveats: The study identified a TCR beta motif of several highly homologous variants that appeared characteristic of ankylosing spondylitis blood. Enrichment of disease-linked clones was reportedly significant in matched ankylosing spondylitis synovial fluid.

The CDR3 sequence is 19 residues long. Trimming cost V 4 bases and J 0 bases; bases outside gene matches: 8. Germline-derived CDR1 and CDR2 are SGHAT and FQDESV (reference sequence). Generation of TCR beta libraries employed quantitative 5'-RACE incorporating molecular barcodes. TCRdb passed the 5' RACE reads through MiXCR, listing each CDR3 protein once. The table includes 150,000 to 200,000 distinct CDR3 sequences, 11% detected once. The TCR originated in a male donor with ankylosing spondylitis or in good health (not recorded which). The chain carries TRBV11-1 and TRBJ2-1; the match to TRBD2 covers 14 bases. The sample consisted of blood, either unsorted or a sorted T cell fraction (not recorded which). The CDR3 DNA reads TGTGCCAGCAGCTATCCGACTAGCGGGAGGGCCAACTCCTACAATGAGCAGTTCTTC. Its protein is CASSYPTSGRANSYNEQFF.